Given below is one TCR beta chain in context. The sample originates from a study of cytomegalovirus exposure and HLA in healthy donors. It was with 60 Vbeta and 13 Jbeta primers that the PCR ran. Assay used: immunoSEQ multiplex PCR; TCRdb lists only in-frame clones, some missing. The table has some 150,000 clones, less than 80% seen once. The CDR3 extends over 16 amino acids. Germline CDR1 reads MDHEN; CDR2 reads SYDVKM. The V gene end was trimmed by 4 bases and the J gene end by 2 bases; junction bases not matched to a gene: 5. This chain links TRBV28 with TRBJ2-3; TRBD2 matches at 11 bases. The sequenced sample was PBMCs. The sequence derives from a female donor in good health and CMV-seronegative. In DNA form, the CDR3 reads TGTGCCAGCAGTTCTCGACTAGCGGGGACCACAGATACGCAGTATTTT. This encodes CASSSRLAGTTDTQYF.